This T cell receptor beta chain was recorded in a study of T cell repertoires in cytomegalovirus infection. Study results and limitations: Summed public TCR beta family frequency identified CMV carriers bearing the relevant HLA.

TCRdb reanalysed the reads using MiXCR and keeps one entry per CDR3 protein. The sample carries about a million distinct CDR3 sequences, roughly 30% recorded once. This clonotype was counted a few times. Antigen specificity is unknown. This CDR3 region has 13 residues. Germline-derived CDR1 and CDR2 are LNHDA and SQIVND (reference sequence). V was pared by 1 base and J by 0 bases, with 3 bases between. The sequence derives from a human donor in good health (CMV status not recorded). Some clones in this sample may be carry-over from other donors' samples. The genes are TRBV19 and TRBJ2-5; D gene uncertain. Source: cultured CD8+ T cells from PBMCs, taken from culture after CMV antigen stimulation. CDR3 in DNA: TGTGCCAGTAGTATAGTATACCAAGAGACCCAGTACTTC. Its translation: CASSIVYQETQYF.